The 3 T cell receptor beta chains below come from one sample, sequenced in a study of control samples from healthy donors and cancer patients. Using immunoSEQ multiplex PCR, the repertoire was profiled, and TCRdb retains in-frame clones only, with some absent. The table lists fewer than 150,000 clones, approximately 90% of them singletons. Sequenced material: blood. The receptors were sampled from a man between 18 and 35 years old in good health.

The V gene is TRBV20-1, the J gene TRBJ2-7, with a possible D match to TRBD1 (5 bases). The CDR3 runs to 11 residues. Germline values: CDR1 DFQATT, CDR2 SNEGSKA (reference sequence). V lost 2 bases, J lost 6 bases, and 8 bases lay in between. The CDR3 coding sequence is TGCAGTGCTAGAAAGGGGCCCGAGCAGTACTTC. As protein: CSARKGPEQYF.

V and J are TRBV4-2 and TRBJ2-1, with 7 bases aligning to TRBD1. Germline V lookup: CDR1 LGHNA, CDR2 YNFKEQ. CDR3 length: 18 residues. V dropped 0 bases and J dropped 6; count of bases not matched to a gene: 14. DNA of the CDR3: TGTGCCAGCAGCCAAGATCGAGGGGGCTCCGCCTATGGCAATGAGCAGTTCTTC. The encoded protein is CASSQDRGGSAYGNEQFF.

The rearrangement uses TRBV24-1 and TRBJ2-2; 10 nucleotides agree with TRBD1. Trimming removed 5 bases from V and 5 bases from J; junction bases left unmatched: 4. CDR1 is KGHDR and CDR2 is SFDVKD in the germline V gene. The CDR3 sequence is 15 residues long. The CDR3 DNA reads TGTGCCACCAGTGGGGACAGGGGAGGAACCGGGGAGCTGTTTTTT. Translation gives CATSGDRGGTGELFF.